The clone carrying this T cell receptor beta chain was counted only a few times. The data are from a study of blood T cell repertoires in COVID-19. Study-wide context: The samples span acute and convalescent COVID-19 from the United States, Italy and Spain. From T cells, B-cell-depleted T cells, or PBMCs came the material, which was cDNA or gDNA.

The V gene lost 5 bases and the J gene lost 7 bases, with 9 bases spanning the gap. Germline-derived CDR1 and CDR2 are SEHNR and FQNEAQ (reference sequence). CDR3 length equals 11 residues. Authors' data handling: Reference gene primers were amplified, and this amplification served to estimate nucleated cell counts. Assay: immunoSEQ multiplex PCR; the TCRdb copy retains only in-frame clones and omits some. V and J calls and clone size come straight from that table; D and trimming were deduced from the DNA. The sample lists tens of thousands of clones; roughly nine tenths were seen once. This clonotype was sampled from a man in his fifties with active COVID-19. The V and J genes are TRBV7-9 and TRBJ2-7; D is possibly TRBD2 (5 bases). Sequencing used peripheral blood. CDR3 nucleotide sequence: TGTGCCAGCAGCCCTAGCTGGGAGCAGTACTTC. Translating gives CASSPSWEQYF. The full variable domain, with the rest looked up from reference TRBV7-9 and TRBJ2-7, is DTGVSQNPRHKITKRGQNVTFRCDPISEHNRLYWYRQTLGQGPEFLTYFQNEAQLEKSRLLSDRFSAERPKGSFSTLEIQRTEQGDSAMYLCASSPSWEQYFGPGTRLTVT.